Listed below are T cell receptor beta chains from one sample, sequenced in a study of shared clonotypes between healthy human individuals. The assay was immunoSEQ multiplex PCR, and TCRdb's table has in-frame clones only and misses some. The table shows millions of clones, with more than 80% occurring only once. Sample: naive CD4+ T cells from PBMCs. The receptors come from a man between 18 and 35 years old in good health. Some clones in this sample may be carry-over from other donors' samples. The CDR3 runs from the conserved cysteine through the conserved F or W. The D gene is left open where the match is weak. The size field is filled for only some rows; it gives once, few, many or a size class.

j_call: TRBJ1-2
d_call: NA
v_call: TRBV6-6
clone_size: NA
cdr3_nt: TGTGCCAGCAGTTACTCGGGTACAAGTTATGGCTACACCTTC
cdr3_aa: CASSYSGTSYGYTF

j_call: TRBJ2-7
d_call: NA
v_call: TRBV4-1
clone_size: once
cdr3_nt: TGCGCCAGCAGCCAACTCCTAACAGGGGAGGACGAGCAGTACTTC
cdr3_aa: CASSQLLTGEDEQYF

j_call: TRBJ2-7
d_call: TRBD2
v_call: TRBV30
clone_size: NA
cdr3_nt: TGTGCCTGGAGTGAAGGACTAGCGGCTTACTCCTACGAGCAGTACTTC
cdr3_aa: CAWSEGLAAYSYEQYF

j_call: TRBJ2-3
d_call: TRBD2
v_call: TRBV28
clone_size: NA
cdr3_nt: TGTGCCAGCAGCGGACTAGCGGGAATTAATACGCAGTATTTT
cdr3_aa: CASSGLAGINTQYF

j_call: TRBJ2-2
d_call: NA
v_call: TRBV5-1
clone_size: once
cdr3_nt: TGCGCCAGCAGCCCACCTAGGGAGAACACCGGGGAGCTGTTTTTT
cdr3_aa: CASSPPRENTGELFF

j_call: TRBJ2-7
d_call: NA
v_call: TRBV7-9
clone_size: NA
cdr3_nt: TGTGCCAGCAGCCCCCGGGGCAGGGCCCTCTACGAGCAGTACTTC
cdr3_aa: CASSPRGRALYEQYF

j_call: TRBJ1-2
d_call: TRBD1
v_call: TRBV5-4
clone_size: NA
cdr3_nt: TGTGCCAGCGGACAGGGAGCTAACTATGGCTACACCTTC
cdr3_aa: CASGQGANYGYTF

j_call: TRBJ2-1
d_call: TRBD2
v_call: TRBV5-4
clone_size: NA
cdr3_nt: TGTGCCGCGGGCGCGGGAGGGCCTCGGGATGAGCAGTTCTTC
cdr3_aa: CAAGAGGPRDEQFF

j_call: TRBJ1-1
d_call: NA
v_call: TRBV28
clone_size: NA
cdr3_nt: TGTGCCAGCAGGGAACCGAACACTGAAGCTTTCTTT
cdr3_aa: CASREPNTEAFF

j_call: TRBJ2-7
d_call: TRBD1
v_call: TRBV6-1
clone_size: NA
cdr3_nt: TGTGCCATCACCCGGACAGGGCACTACGAGCAGTACTTC
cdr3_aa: CAITRTGHYEQYF

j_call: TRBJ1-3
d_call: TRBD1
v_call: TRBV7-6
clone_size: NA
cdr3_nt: TGTGCCAGCAGCTCGGGACAGGGGGCGGGAAACACCATATATTTT
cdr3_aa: CASSSGQGAGNTIYF

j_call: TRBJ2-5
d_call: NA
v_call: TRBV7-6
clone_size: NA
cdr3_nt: TGTGCCAGCAGCTCCCCCGCCTACGGGTTAGAGACCCAGTACTTC
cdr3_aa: CASSSPAYGLETQYF

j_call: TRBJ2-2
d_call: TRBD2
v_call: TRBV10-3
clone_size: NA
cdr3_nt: TGTGCCATCAGTGAGTCGACCGGGAAGCGGGGCTATCGCACCGGGGAGCTGTTTTTT
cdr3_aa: CAISESTGKRGYRTGELFF

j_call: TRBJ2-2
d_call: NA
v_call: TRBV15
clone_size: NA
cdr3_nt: TGTGCCACCAGCGGGGGCAGGGTGGGCACCGGGGAGCTGTTTTTT
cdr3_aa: CATSGGRVGTGELFF

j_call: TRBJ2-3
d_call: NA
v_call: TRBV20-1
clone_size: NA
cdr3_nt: TGCAGTGCCAGACCGGGGGATACGCAGTATTTT
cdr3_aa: CSARPGDTQYF

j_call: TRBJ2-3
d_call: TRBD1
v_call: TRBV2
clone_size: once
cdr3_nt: TGTGCCAGCAGTGAAGTAGGGACAGTCTCGCTGTATTTT
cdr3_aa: CASSEVGTVSLYF

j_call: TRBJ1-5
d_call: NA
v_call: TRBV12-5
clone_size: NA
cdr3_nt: TGTGCTAGTGGTTCCGGGGATCAGCCCCAGCATTTT
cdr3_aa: CASGSGDQPQHF

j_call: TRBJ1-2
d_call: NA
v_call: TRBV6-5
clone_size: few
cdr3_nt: TGTGCCAGCAGCCCTCTGGGCTCGAGCTATGGCTACACCTTC
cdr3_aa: CASSPLGSSYGYTF

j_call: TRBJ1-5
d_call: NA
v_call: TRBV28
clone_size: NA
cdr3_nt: TGTGCCAGCAGCCGAGGCGGCAGGCTTTGGGGTCAGCCCCAGCATTTT
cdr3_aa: CASSRGGRLWGQPQHF

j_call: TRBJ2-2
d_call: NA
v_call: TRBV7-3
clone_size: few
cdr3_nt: TGTGCCAGCAGCGCCGGACCGGCGAACACCGGGGAGCTGTTTTTT
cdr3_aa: CASSAGPANTGELFF

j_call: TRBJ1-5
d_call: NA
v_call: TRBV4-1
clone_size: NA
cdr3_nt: TGCGCCAGCAGCCAAGATCCCCGGAGCCTTAATCAGCCCCAGCATTTT
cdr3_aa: CASSQDPRSLNQPQHF

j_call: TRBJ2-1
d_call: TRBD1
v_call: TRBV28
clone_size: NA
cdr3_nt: TGTGCCAGCAGTTATCCCGGGACAGGGTTATTGAAGGGCCGGAGGAATGAGCAGTTCTTC
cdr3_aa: CASSYPGTGLLKGRRNEQFF

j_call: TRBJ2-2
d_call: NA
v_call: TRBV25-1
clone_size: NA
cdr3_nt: TGTGCCAGCCTCCCCGGCACAGGGCTGACCGGGGAGCTGTTTTTT
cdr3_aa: CASLPGTGLTGELFF

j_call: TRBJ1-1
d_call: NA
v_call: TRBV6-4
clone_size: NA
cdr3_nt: TGTGCCAGCAGTGAGAGGCGCGGGGCCACTGAAGCTTTCTTT
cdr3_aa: CASSERRGATEAFF

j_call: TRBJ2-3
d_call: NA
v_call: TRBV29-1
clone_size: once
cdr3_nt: TGCAGCGTTGCCTCTCGGGGCCGAGATACGCAGTATTTT
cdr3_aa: CSVASRGRDTQYF

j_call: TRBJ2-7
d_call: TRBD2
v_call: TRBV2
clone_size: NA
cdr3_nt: TGTGCCAGCAGTGTGTCTAGCGGGACCTACGAGCAGTACTTC
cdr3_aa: CASSVSSGTYEQYF

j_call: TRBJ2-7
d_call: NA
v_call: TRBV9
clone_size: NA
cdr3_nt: TGTGCCAGCAGCGTAGGGGGGACGAGGTCCTACGAGCAGTACTTC
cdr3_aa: CASSVGGTRSYEQYF

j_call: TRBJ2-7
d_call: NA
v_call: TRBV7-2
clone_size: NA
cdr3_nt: TGTGCCAGCAGCTTAGCGGGAGGACGAAACTACGAGCAGTACTTC
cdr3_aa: CASSLAGGRNYEQYF

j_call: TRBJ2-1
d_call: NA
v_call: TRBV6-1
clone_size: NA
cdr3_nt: TGTGCCAGCAGTGACCAACCCAGGGGGGGAAATGAGCAGTTCTTC
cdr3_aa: CASSDQPRGGNEQFF

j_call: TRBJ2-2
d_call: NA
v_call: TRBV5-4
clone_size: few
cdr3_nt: TGTGCCAGCAGCTTGGGGGGAACCGGGGAGCTGTTTTTT
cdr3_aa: CASSLGGTGELFF

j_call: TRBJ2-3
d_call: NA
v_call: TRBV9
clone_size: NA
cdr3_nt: TGTGCCAGCAGCCGAGGGTCTGGCTGGGATACGCAGTATTTT
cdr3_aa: CASSRGSGWDTQYF

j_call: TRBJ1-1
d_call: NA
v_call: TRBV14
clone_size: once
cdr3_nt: TGTGCCAGCAGCCAAGCTTTGGCCGGGAGGACTGAAGCTTTCTTT
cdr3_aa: CASSQALAGRTEAFF